This T cell receptor (beta chain) was observed in a study of blood T cell repertoires in COVID-19. The overall study: From the United States, Italy and Spain came samples of acute and convalescent COVID-19. Nucleic acid was either cDNA or gDNA, and it came from T cells, B-cell-depleted T cells, or PBMCs.

Germline loops: CDR1 SQVTM, CDR2 ANQGSEA. The CDR3 sequence is 15 residues long. V trimming: 7 bases; J trimming: 1 base; junction bases outside the gene matches: 11. Original data processing: How many nucleated cells were present was estimated from reference gene primer amplification. The table came from immunoSEQ multiplex PCR; TCRdb's copy has only in-frame clones and leaves some out. That table furnishes V, J and clone size, whereas the DNA furnished D and trimming. This table holds 45,000 to 65,000 clones, 80% to 90% found once. The TCR was taken from a human donor in a cohort sampled during active COVID-19. The source material was peripheral blood. The rearrangement uses TRBV29-1 and TRBJ2-7; TRBD2 agrees at 9 bases. The CDR3 reads CSAAKAAGGSYEQYF. The CDR3 DNA is TGCAGCGCCGCTAAGGCGGCGGGAGGGTCCTACGAGCAGTACTTC.